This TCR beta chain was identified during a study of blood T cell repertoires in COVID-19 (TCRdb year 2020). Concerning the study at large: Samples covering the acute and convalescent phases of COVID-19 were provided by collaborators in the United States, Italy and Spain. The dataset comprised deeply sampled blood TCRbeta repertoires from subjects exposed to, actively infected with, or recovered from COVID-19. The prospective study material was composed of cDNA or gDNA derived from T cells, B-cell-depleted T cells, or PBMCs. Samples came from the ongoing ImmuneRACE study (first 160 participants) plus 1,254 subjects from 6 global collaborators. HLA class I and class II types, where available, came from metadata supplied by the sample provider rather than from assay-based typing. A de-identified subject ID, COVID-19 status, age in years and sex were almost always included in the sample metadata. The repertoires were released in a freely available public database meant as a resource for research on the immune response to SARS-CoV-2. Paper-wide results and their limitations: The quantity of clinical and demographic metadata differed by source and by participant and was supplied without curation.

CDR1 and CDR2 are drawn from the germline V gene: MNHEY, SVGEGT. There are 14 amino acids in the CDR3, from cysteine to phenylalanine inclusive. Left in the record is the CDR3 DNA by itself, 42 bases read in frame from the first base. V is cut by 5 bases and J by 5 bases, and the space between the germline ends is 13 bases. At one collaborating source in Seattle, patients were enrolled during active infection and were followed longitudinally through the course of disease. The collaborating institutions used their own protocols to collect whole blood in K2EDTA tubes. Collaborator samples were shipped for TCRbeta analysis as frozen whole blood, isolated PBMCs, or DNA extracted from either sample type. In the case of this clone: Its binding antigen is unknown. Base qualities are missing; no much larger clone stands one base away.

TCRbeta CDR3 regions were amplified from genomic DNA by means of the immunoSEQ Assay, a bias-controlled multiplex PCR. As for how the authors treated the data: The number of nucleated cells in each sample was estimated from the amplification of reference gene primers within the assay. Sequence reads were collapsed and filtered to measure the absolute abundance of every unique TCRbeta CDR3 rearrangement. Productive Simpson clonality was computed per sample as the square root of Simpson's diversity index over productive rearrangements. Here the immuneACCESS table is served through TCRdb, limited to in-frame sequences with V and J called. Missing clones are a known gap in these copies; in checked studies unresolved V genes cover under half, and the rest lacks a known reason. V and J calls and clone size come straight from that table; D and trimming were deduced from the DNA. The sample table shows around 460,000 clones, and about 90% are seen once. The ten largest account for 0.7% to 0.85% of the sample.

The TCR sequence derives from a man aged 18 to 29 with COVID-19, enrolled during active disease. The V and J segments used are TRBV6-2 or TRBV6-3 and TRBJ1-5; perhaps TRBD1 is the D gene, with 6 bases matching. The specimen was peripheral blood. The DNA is TGTGCCAGCAGTCCCGGGACAATCGATCAGCCCCAGCATTTT. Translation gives CASSPGTIDQPQHF.